The rows below give T cell receptor beta chains drawn from one sample of a study of shared clonotypes between healthy human individuals. Measured with immunoSEQ multiplex PCR; TCRdb has only the in-frame clones, and not every one. This sample carries 550,000 to 850,000 clones, approximately 79% of them seen once, and the ten largest clones take approximately 1.7%. Sequencing was performed on memory CD4+ T cells sorted from blood. These receptor sequences come from a woman aged 25 to 39 in good health. The conserved cysteine and the conserved F or W are not part of the CDR3 here. Fields, in order: V gene, J gene, D gene, clone size, CDR3 protein. A D gene is named only where the DNA matches it firmly. A row's size may be missing; if present it is once, few, many or a size class.

V gene: TRBV2
J gene: TRBJ2-5
D gene: .
clone size: few
CDR3 protein: ASNKPPEGETQY

V gene: TRBV7-2
J gene: TRBJ2-1
D gene: TRBD2
clone size: .
CDR3 protein: ASSPSGVSSYNEQF

V gene: TRBV6-4
J gene: TRBJ2-3
D gene: .
clone size: .
CDR3 protein: ASSAGLSTDTQY

V gene: TRBV4-1
J gene: TRBJ2-3
D gene: .
clone size: .
CDR3 protein: ASSQDSSSKGHWVDTQY

V gene: TRBV28
J gene: TRBJ2-7
D gene: TRBD1
clone size: .
CDR3 protein: ASNQSGGTGGYEQY

V gene: TRBV28
J gene: TRBJ2-7
D gene: .
clone size: .
CDR3 protein: ASSLRDEQY

V gene: TRBV7-8
J gene: TRBJ2-2
D gene: .
clone size: .
CDR3 protein: ASSLLTGRELF

V gene: TRBV28
J gene: TRBJ2-7
D gene: .
clone size: few
CDR3 protein: ASGPYEQY

V gene: TRBV19
J gene: TRBJ1-2
D gene: TRBD1
clone size: .
CDR3 protein: ASSKQGAYGYT

V gene: TRBV18
J gene: TRBJ2-7
D gene: TRBD2
clone size: many
CDR3 protein: ASSPQKPGLAGVQQY

V gene: TRBV7-2
J gene: TRBJ2-3
D gene: TRBD2
clone size: many
CDR3 protein: ASSLQLAGATDTQY

V gene: TRBV28
J gene: TRBJ2-7
D gene: TRBD1
clone size: .
CDR3 protein: ASSSTGTALGEQY

V gene: TRBV7-8
J gene: TRBJ1-5
D gene: TRBD1
clone size: .
CDR3 protein: ASSVWDSPPARPQH

V gene: TRBV28
J gene: TRBJ2-7
D gene: TRBD2
clone size: once
CDR3 protein: ASSSGGTFYEQY

V gene: TRBV2
J gene: TRBJ2-5
D gene: .
clone size: .
CDR3 protein: ASRKDGAGTGQETQY

V gene: TRBV5-1
J gene: TRBJ2-1
D gene: TRBD2
clone size: .
CDR3 protein: ASSLTSGKGEQF

V gene: TRBV5-1
J gene: TRBJ2-1
D gene: TRBD1
clone size: .
CDR3 protein: ASSNTGGYNEQF

V gene: TRBV2
J gene: TRBJ2-7
D gene: .
clone size: .
CDR3 protein: ASSERANLPYEQY

V gene: TRBV27
J gene: TRBJ2-5
D gene: .
clone size: .
CDR3 protein: ASSLSFQETQY

V gene: TRBV5-1
J gene: TRBJ1-1
D gene: .
clone size: .
CDR3 protein: ASSLELLGGTEAF

V gene: TRBV28
J gene: TRBJ2-1
D gene: .
clone size: .
CDR3 protein: ASSLTDRKRQF

V gene: TRBV18
J gene: TRBJ2-7
D gene: TRBD2
clone size: many
CDR3 protein: ASSPPRLAHTYEQY

V gene: TRBV5-4
J gene: TRBJ2-3
D gene: TRBD2
clone size: .
CDR3 protein: ASSLDLAVNTQY

V gene: TRBV27
J gene: TRBJ2-2
D gene: TRBD2
clone size: .
CDR3 protein: ASSLSIAGGTGELF

V gene: TRBV27
J gene: TRBJ1-2
D gene: .
clone size: many
CDR3 protein: ASSLTSQTANYGYT

V gene: TRBV19
J gene: TRBJ2-3
D gene: TRBD2
clone size: many
CDR3 protein: ASRTSGSTDTQY

V gene: TRBV5-1
J gene: TRBJ2-5
D gene: .
clone size: .
CDR3 protein: ASSLAAGEETQY

V gene: TRBV11-2
J gene: TRBJ2-7
D gene: TRBD1
clone size: .
CDR3 protein: ASKQLSDPGQGASEQY

V gene: TRBV7-2
J gene: TRBJ2-7
D gene: .
clone size: once
CDR3 protein: ASSSQRASVWEQY

V gene: TRBV6-6
J gene: TRBJ1-4
D gene: .
clone size: .
CDR3 protein: ASTSWDEKLF

V gene: TRBV4-1
J gene: TRBJ2-7
D gene: .
clone size: .
CDR3 protein: ASSRPSPYEQY

V gene: TRBV4-1
J gene: TRBJ1-4
D gene: .
clone size: .
CDR3 protein: ASSQAVGEKLF

V gene: TRBV6-5
J gene: TRBJ1-2
D gene: TRBD1
clone size: .
CDR3 protein: ASRTGGAGYT

V gene: TRBV29-1
J gene: TRBJ1-1
D gene: .
clone size: .
CDR3 protein: SVEDQGRGTEAF

V gene: TRBV28
J gene: TRBJ1-1
D gene: TRBD1
clone size: .
CDR3 protein: ASRGTGGRAEAF

V gene: TRBV27
J gene: TRBJ2-5
D gene: .
clone size: .
CDR3 protein: ASSSAGTRKETQY

V gene: TRBV5-1
J gene: TRBJ2-7
D gene: TRBD1
clone size: .
CDR3 protein: ASSPRTGTGTYEQY

V gene: TRBV5-1
J gene: TRBJ2-3
D gene: TRBD1
clone size: few
CDR3 protein: ASSYPTGGTDTQY

V gene: TRBV10-3
J gene: TRBJ2-2
D gene: .
clone size: .
CDR3 protein: AIKSGTGELF

V gene: TRBV28
J gene: TRBJ2-1
D gene: TRBD2
clone size: .
CDR3 protein: ASRSQFTSGPYNEQF